The 14 T cell receptor beta chains below all came from one sample that was sequenced in a study of PD-1 blockade in classical Hodgkin lymphoma. TCRdb's table, derived via immunoSEQ multiplex PCR, lists solely in-frame clones and lacks some. This table holds tens of thousands of clones, more than 65% found once. Every patient was affected by relapse after autologous stem cell transplantation, while exposure to brentuximab vedotin was not uniform. The specimen was peripheral blood mononuclear cells (PBMCs), collected before the second cycle of nivolumab. These receptors came from a human donor with classical Hodgkin lymphoma.

The chain couples TRBV19 to TRBJ1-2; the D gene is possibly TRBD1 (5 bases). V was clipped by 6 bases and J by 2 bases, with 13 bases between them. This CDR3 spans 14 amino acids. The germline CDR1 and CDR2 sequences are LNHDA and SQIVND (reference sequence). In DNA form, the CDR3 reads TGTGCCAGTAGGGGTTCGGGGGGAAACTATGGCTACACCTTC. This translates into CASRGSGGNYGYTF.

This chain joins TRBV19 and TRBJ1-5; TRBD1 aligns across 7 bases. CDR3 size: 14 residues. Trimming at V came to 3 bases and at J to 5 bases, leaving 4 bases not matched to a gene. Germline V gene lookup returns CDR1 LNHDA and CDR2 SQIVND (reference sequence). Here the CDR3 reads CASSMGQLYQPQHF. CDR3 nucleotide sequence: TGTGCCAGTAGTATGGGACAGCTCTATCAGCCCCAGCATTTT. Filled out from reference TRBV19 and TRBJ1-5, the complete variable domain reads DGGITQSPKYLFRKEGQNVTLSCEQNLNHDAMYWYRQDPGQGLRLIYYSQIVNDFQKGDIAEGYSVSREKKESFPLTVTSAQKNPTAFYLCASSMGQLYQPQHFGDGTRLSIL.

The CDR3 DNA reads as TGTGCCAGCAGCTTATCGGGACTAGCCGCAGATACGCAGTATTTT. Its protein product is CASSLSGLAADTQYF. The chain links TRBV7-2 to TRBJ2-3, with TRBD2 matching over 9 bases. Trimming at V came to 2 bases and at J to 4 bases, leaving 4 bases not matched to a gene. Germline V gene sequence: CDR1 SGHTA, CDR2 FQGNSA. The CDR3 contains 15 residues.

The chain employs TRBV19 and TRBJ2-7; 8 nucleotides match TRBD2. After removal of 3 bases from V and 0 bases from J, the junction contained 1 base not matched to a gene. From germline, CDR1 is LNHDA and CDR2 SQIVND (reference sequence). CDR3 size: 14 residues. Here the CDR3 reads CASSITSGSYEQYF. The CDR3 nucleotides are TGTGCCAGTAGTATCACTAGCGGCTCCTACGAGCAGTACTTC.

The J gene is TRBJ2-2, the V gene TRBV5-6, with TRBD2 matching over 7 bases. Germline V gene data show CDR1 as SGHDT and CDR2 as YYEEEE. CDR3 length: 16 amino acids. The junction had 9 bases not matched to a gene; V was cut back by 3 bases and J by 4 bases. The CDR3 loop reads CASSSLTIAGTGELFF. The CDR3 bases are TGTGCCAGCAGCTCCTTGACGATAGCGGGCACCGGGGAGCTGTTTTTT.

Comment on this clone: One end of the junction varies from germline; a read error may be responsible. The V and J genes are TRBV28 and TRBJ1-1; 7 positions agree with TRBD1. This CDR3 has 15 amino acids. The V gene's germline CDR1 is MDHEN and CDR2 SYDVKM. Here the CDR3 reads CASIPWGRGNSEAFF. The CDR3 bases are TGTGCCAGCATACCTTGGGGCAGGGGGAACTCTGAAGCTTTCTTT. Combining the CDR3 with reference TRBV28 and TRBJ1-1 gives the whole variable domain DVKVTQSSRYLVKRTGEKVFLECVQDMDHENMFWYRQDPGLGLRLIYFSYDVKMKEKGDIPEGYSVSREKKERFSLILESASTNQTSMYLCASIPWGRGNSEAFFGQGTRLTVV.

The V and J genes are TRBV14 and TRBJ2-1, with 9 bases identical to TRBD2. Germline-derived CDR1 and CDR2 are SGHDN and FVKESK. With 0 bases clipped from V and 3 bases from J, the junction kept 6 bases outside the gene matches. CDR3 size: 17 residues. CDR3 amino acids: CASSQDGGLAHYNEQFF. In nucleotides, the CDR3 is TGTGCCAGCAGCCAAGATGGCGGACTAGCGCACTACAATGAGCAGTTCTTC.

The chain joins TRBV5-4 to TRBJ1-4, with TRBD1 identical over 9 bases. The trim removed 7 bases at V and 3 bases at J, leaving 10 bases unmatched. This CDR3 has 16 amino acids. CDR1 is SGHNT, CDR2 YYREEE, per germline (reference sequence). The CDR3, as DNA: TGTGCCAGCTTTTGGGACAGGGTCGTCCCTAATGAAAAACTGTTTTTT. Translated, it gives CASFWDRVVPNEKLFF.

The chain employs TRBV18 and TRBJ2-7; D may be TRBD2 (6 bases). The germline CDR1 and CDR2 sequences are KGHSH and LQKENI. Trimming shortened V by 0 bases and J by 6 bases, and 9 bases separated the two germline ends. The CDR3 covers 13 residues. CDR3: CASSPPGGREQYF. DNA for the CDR3: TGTGCCAGCTCACCACCGGGGGGTCGCGAGCAGTACTTC.

V gene TRBV19 combines with J gene TRBJ1-2; the D gene is possibly TRBD1 (6 bases). The germline V gene has CDR1 LNHDA and CDR2 SQIVND (reference sequence). There are 18 residues in the CDR3. The V end lost 3 bases, the J end lost 2 bases, and 22 bases lay between the germline ends. The CDR3 region is CASSIRGYIGRGNYGYTF. Here the CDR3 DNA reads TGTGCCAGTAGTATTCGGGGGTACATTGGCAGGGGAAACTATGGCTACACCTTC.

The chain has TRBV13 and TRBJ2-1; TRBD2 is a possible D gene (7 bases). The germline V and J ends were trimmed by 5 bases and 3 bases, with 14 bases remaining between them. The CDR3 sequence is 15 residues long. Germline CDR1 PRHDT, CDR2 FYEKMQ (reference sequence). The CDR3, as DNA: TGTGCCAGCAGCCGCAGGGGAGGGAGCTACAATGAGCAGTTCTTC. It is translated as CASSRRGGSYNEQFF.

V and J are TRBV30 and TRBJ1-3; D unresolved. V was cut by 4 bases and J by 7 bases, with 11 bases left in between. Germline assignment: CDR1 GTSNPN and CDR2 SVGIG (reference sequence). The CDR3 covers 12 residues. The CDR3 sequence: CAWIGDRNTIYF. For the CDR3, the DNA is TGTGCCTGGATAGGCGATCGCAACACCATATATTTT.

This clone has a single count. The CDR3 reads CASSPGGYNSPLHF. The CDR3 nucleotides read TGTGCCAGCAGTCCAGGGGGGTATAATTCACCCCTCCACTTT. V and J are TRBV28 and TRBJ1-6; 7 bases are shared with TRBD1. Germline CDR1 and CDR2: MDHEN and SYDVKM. The length of the CDR3 is 14 residues. The trim removed 5 bases at V and 4 bases at J, leaving 2 bases unmatched.

V gene TRBV2 combines with J gene TRBJ2-3; 16 bases map to TRBD2. The CDR3 has 17 amino acids. Germline V gives CDR1 SNHLY, CDR2 FYNNEI. After removal of 8 bases from V and 7 bases from J, the junction contained 12 bases not matched to a gene. DNA for the CDR3: TGTGCCAGCCACTTAACGGGACTAGCGGGGGGGCAGCATACGCAGTATTTT. Translated, it gives CASHLTGLAGGQHTQYF. The complete variable domain, with remaining parts taken from reference TRBV2 and TRBJ2-3, reads EPEVTQTPSHQVTQMGQEVILRCVPISNHLYFYWYRQILGQKVEFLVSFYNNEISEKSEIFDDQFSVERPDGSNFTLKIRSTKLEDSAMYFCASHLTGLAGGQHTQYFGPGTRLTVL.